The clone carrying this TCR beta chain has only a few counts. Sequenced by immunoSEQ multiplex PCR; TCRdb stores in-frame clones only, minus some. Seen here are roughly 48,000 clones, more than 70% observed once, and the top ten hold over 4.5%. The data stem from a study of blood T cell repertoires in COVID-19. Overall study context: PBMCs, B-cell-depleted T cells, or T cells provided the cDNA or gDNA that made up the material.

Germline CDR1 and CDR2: SNHLY and FYNNEI. V lost 7 bases and J 7 bases, leaving 13 bases between the germline ends. CDR3 size: 13 residues. This receptor was obtained from a human donor in a cohort sampled during active COVID-19. The chain recombines TRBV2 with TRBJ1-4; D is ambiguous. Sequencing used peripheral blood. This CDR3 reads CASNWQEGEKLFF. The CDR3 DNA follows: TGTGCCAGCAATTGGCAGGAGGGTGAAAAACTGTTTTTT. Using reference TRBV2 and TRBJ1-4 for the parts outside the CDR3, the full variable domain is EPEVTQTPSHQVTQMGQEVILRCVPISNHLYFYWYRQILGQKVEFLVSFYNNEISEKSEIFDDQFSVERPDGSNFTLKIRSTKLEDSAMYFCASNWQEGEKLFFGSGTQLSVL.